Shown below are 29 T cell receptor beta chains from a single sample sequenced in a study of early T cells in non-severe SARS-CoV-2 infection. Using its own MiXCR run on the 5' RACE reads, TCRdb lists one record per CDR3 protein. The profile shows approximately 120,000 distinct CDR3 sequences, under 15% of them singletons. Sequenced input: whole blood. The receptors were sampled from an adult who was a healthcare worker with PCR-confirmed SARS-CoV-2 infection or an uninfected control (not recorded which).

The rearrangement uses TRBV30 and TRBJ1-5; possible D gene TRBD1, 5 bases. Germline assignment: CDR1 GTSNPN and CDR2 SVGIG (reference sequence). V was pared by 1 base and J by 4 bases, with 11 bases between. There are 14 residues in the CDR3. CDR3 nucleotide sequence: TGTGCCTGGAGTGCTCTTGGGGGGAATCAGCCCCAGCATTTT. It encodes CAWSALGGNQPQHF.

This clonotype has only a few counts. This chain joins TRBV15 and TRBJ2-7, with D hard to call. The CDR3 length is 14 residues. CDR1 and CDR2 from the germline V gene are LNHNV and YYDKDF (reference sequence). With 0 bases removed from V and 2 bases from J, the gap between germline ends came to 8 bases. In nucleotides, the CDR3 is TGTGCCACCAGCAGAGATGACAAGACCTACGAGCAGTACTTC. It yields the protein CATSRDDKTYEQYF.

A few counts support this clonotype. The gene calls are TRBV6-1 and TRBJ1-1; D might be TRBD1 (6 bases). The germline CDR1 and CDR2 sequences are MNHNS and SASEGT. The V end lost 5 bases, the J end lost 8 bases, and 12 bases lay between the germline ends. This CDR3 has 12 amino acids. In nucleotides, the CDR3 is TGTGCCAGCAGTTTGCGGAGGGGGGAAGCTTTCTTT. Protein sequence: CASSLRRGEAFF.

This clonotype occurred a few times. The chain carries TRBV6-1 and TRBJ1-5; D not certain. CDR3 size: 13 residues. The germline V gene encodes CDR1 MNHNS and CDR2 SASEGT. Trimming stripped 8 bases from V and 4 bases from J, with 12 bases between. The CDR3 sequence is CASAGRPNQPQHF. CDR3 coding DNA: TGTGCCAGCGCCGGGAGACCTAATCAGCCCCAGCATTTT.

The rearrangement links TRBV29-1 to TRBJ2-1; 7 bases line up with TRBD1. This CDR3 has 13 amino acids. Germline V gene sequence: CDR1 SQVTM, CDR2 ANQGSEA. With V trimmed by 4 bases and J by 5 bases, 5 bases remained unmatched. CDR3 in DNA: TGCAGCGTTGGGACAGGATCAGACAATGAGCAGTTCTTC. Amino acid sequence: CSVGTGSDNEQFF.

The chain couples TRBV25-1 to TRBJ2-7; D may be TRBD2 (6 bases). V lost 4 bases, J lost 4 bases, and 8 bases lay in between. The germline V gene encodes CDR1 MGHDK and CDR2 SYGVNS. The CDR3 length is 12 residues. The CDR3 sequence is CASSGGVYEQYF. CDR3 coding DNA: TGTGCCAGCAGTGGCGGGGTTTACGAGCAGTACTTC.

This chain links TRBV12-3 or TRBV12-4 with TRBJ2-3, with D unresolved. V was clipped by 6 bases and J by 7 bases, with 11 bases between them. This CDR3 contains 12 residues. The CDR3 reads CASSPYGNTQYF. The CDR3 DNA reads TGTGCCAGCAGCCCCTATGGGAATACGCAGTATTTT.

The chain recombines TRBV10-3 with TRBJ1-5; D unresolved. V lost 3 bases and J lost 7, with 7 bases in between. Per the germline V gene, CDR1 is ENHRY and CDR2 is SYGVKD. The CDR3 has 12 amino acids. The CDR3 spells CAISENLQPQHF. CDR3 DNA: TGTGCCATCAGTGAAAACTTGCAGCCCCAGCATTTT.

The chain combines TRBV7-8 with TRBJ1-3; no firm D call. This CDR3 has 17 residues. V was cut by 2 bases and J by 0 bases, with 14 bases left in between. CDR1 and CDR2 from the germline V gene are SGHVS and FQNEAQ. The CDR3 sequence: CASSLIQALPSGNTIYF. The CDR3 nucleotides read TGTGCCAGCAGCTTAATCCAGGCCCTACCCTCTGGAAACACCATATATTTT.

This clonotype was seen a few times. This chain uses TRBV12-3 or TRBV12-4 with TRBJ1-1; the D gene is possibly TRBD1 (5 bases). With 3 bases removed from V and 7 bases from J, the gap between germline ends came to 18 bases. This CDR3 region has 15 residues. The CDR3 coding sequence is TGTGCCAGCAGTTTTCTGCGGGGCGGGGATGGTGAAGCTTTCTTT. Translation gives CASSFLRGGDGEAFF.

CDR3 in DNA: TGTGCCAGCTTAATAGACATGAACACTGAAGCTTTCTTT. Translating it yields CASLIDMNTEAFF. The chain joins TRBV6-6 to TRBJ1-1, with D unclear. V gave up 8 bases and J gave up 0 bases, with 10 bases separating them. The CDR3 loop spans 13 amino acids. Germline CDR1 MNHNY, CDR2 SVGAGI (reference sequence).

This clonotype was counted once. The chain uses TRBV6-2 or TRBV6-3 and TRBJ2-1, with TRBD2 matching over 10 bases. The CDR3 totals 14 residues. CDR1 and CDR2 (germline): MNHEY, SVGEGT. V lost 7 bases to trimming and J lost 6 bases; unmatched junction nucleotides: 6. The CDR3 protein is CASTRLAGLNEQFF. CDR3 in DNA: TGTGCCAGCACCAGACTAGCGGGCCTCAATGAGCAGTTCTTC.

The chain carries TRBV18 and TRBJ1-1, with 8 bases identical to TRBD1. Germline trimming cut 3 bases from V and 3 bases from J; bases unmatched to any gene: 6. The CDR3 is made up of 15 amino acids. Germline values: CDR1 KGHSH, CDR2 LQKENI. The CDR3 here is CASSPQGAKDTEAFF. CDR3 nucleotide sequence: TGTGCCAGCTCACCTCAGGGGGCGAAGGACACTGAAGCTTTCTTT.

This clonotype was seen a handful of times. One end of the junction is discordant with germline, which a read error may explain. The V gene is TRBV6-1, the J gene TRBJ2-5; perhaps TRBD2 as D (5 bases). There are 14 residues in the CDR3. Germline CDR1 and CDR2: MNHNS and SASEGT. CDR3 sequence reads: CASSLGLAQKTQYF. The CDR3 DNA is TGTGCCAGCAGTCTCGGACTCGCCCAAAAGACCCAGTACTTC.

This clonotype was detected only a few times. The chain carries TRBV2 and TRBJ1-1; D not resolved. Germline V gene data show CDR1 as SNHLY and CDR2 as FYNNEI. Trimming took 5 bases from V and 7 from J, leaving 20 bases between them. The CDR3 covers 15 residues. In DNA form, the CDR3 reads TGTGCCAGCAGTCCCATTAGGGCGCCCTCCGATGAAGCTTTCTTT. This encodes CASSPIRAPSDEAFF. Filled out from reference TRBV2 and TRBJ1-1, the complete variable domain reads EPEVTQTPSHQVTQMGQEVILRCVPISNHLYFYWYRQILGQKVEFLVSFYNNEISEKSEIFDDQFSVERPDGSNFTLKIRSTKLEDSAMYFCASSPIRAPSDEAFFGQGTRLTVV.

In this sample, this clonotype turned up many times. V and J are TRBV12-3 or TRBV12-4 and TRBJ2-7, with a possible D match to TRBD2 (7 bases). The CDR3 totals 16 residues. The V end lost 2 bases, the J end lost 5 bases, and 19 bases lay between the germline ends. The CDR3 sequence is CASSLIGGGLGDEQYF. CDR3 DNA sequence: TGTGCCAGCAGTTTAATTGGCGGGGGCCTCGGGGACGAGCAGTACTTC.

This chain connects TRBV20-1 to TRBJ2-3; D is undetermined. In germline, CDR1 is DFQATT, CDR2 SNEGSKA (reference sequence). V gave up 2 bases and J gave up 1 base, with 7 bases separating them. The CDR3 runs to 13 residues. DNA for the CDR3: TGCAGTGCTAGAAAGGACGGCACAGATACGCAGTATTTT. Translated: CSARKDGTDTQYF.

This chain links TRBV4-1 with TRBJ1-2; TRBD1 agrees at 7 bases. The germline CDR1 and CDR2 sequences are MGHRA and YSYEKL. The V segment lost 8 bases and the J segment 4 bases; nucleotides outside the gene matches: 7. The CDR3 consists of 13 residues. CDR3 sequence (DNA): TGCGCCAGCGGGGGGGACAGTCCCTATGGCTACACCTTC. This gives the protein CASGGDSPYGYTF.

The chain recombines TRBV4-1 with TRBJ1-2, with no clear D. The CDR3 runs 15 residues. CDR1 MGHRA and CDR2 YSYEKL come from the germline V gene. Between the trimmed V and J ends, which lost 4 bases and 0 bases, there was a span of 12 bases. CDR3 DNA sequence: TGCGCCAGCAGCCCCCGAACGGACTCTAACTATGGCTACACCTTC. Its protein product is CASSPRTDSNYGYTF.

This clonotype was detected only a few times. The chain employs TRBV7-8 and TRBJ2-3; TRBD2 matches at 7 bases. The CDR3 is made up of 13 amino acids. J was trimmed by 4 bases and V by 8 bases; bases with no gene match: 6. Per germline, CDR1 SGHVS and CDR2 FQNEAQ. CDR3 bases: TGTGCCAGCCGTAATGGGGGGGCAGATACGCAGTATTTT. Encoded protein: CASRNGGADTQYF.

This clonotype was seen a handful of times. The CDR3 protein is CSAIHGDTEAFF. CDR3 nucleotide sequence: TGCAGTGCCATCCACGGTGACACTGAAGCTTTCTTT. The rearrangement uses TRBV20-1 and TRBJ1-1; D remains ambiguous. Trimming stripped 6 bases from V and 3 bases from J, with 11 bases between. Looked up from germline, CDR1 is DFQATT and CDR2 is SNEGSKA (reference sequence). The CDR3 consists of 12 residues.

This clonotype was counted between two and nine times. The V gene is TRBV29-1, the J gene TRBJ2-1; unclear D gene. Germline CDR1 SQVTM, CDR2 ANQGSEA. CDR3 size: 12 residues. The V end lost 3 bases, the J end lost 3 bases, and 6 bases lay between the germline ends. The CDR3 region is CSVDSSYNEQFF. CDR3 DNA sequence: TGCAGCGTTGATTCGAGCTACAATGAGCAGTTCTTC.

The chain couples TRBV12-3 or TRBV12-4 to TRBJ2-7; no clear D gene. CDR3 length: 12 amino acids. Between the trimmed V and J ends, which lost 6 bases and 0 bases, there was a span of 6 bases. The CDR3 DNA sequence: TGTGCCAGCAGCGACGTCTCCTACGAGCAGTACTTC. Translated, it gives CASSDVSYEQYF.

This clonotype was seen a handful of times. The chain joins TRBV30 to TRBJ1-2, with 9 bases fitting TRBD1. V was pared by 2 bases and J by 4 bases, with 11 bases of the junction left unmatched. Germline CDR1 reads GTSNPN; CDR2 reads SVGIG (reference sequence). This CDR3 region has 16 residues. CDR3: CAWSPKSGTGTYGYTF. CDR3 DNA sequence: TGTGCCTGGAGTCCCAAATCCGGGACAGGGACCTATGGCTACACCTTC.

This clonotype was seen once. The chain combines TRBV3-1 with TRBJ2-3, with D maybe TRBD1 (6 bases). This CDR3 contains 15 residues. Germline V gives CDR1 LGHDT, CDR2 YNNKEL (reference sequence). Trimming pared 4 bases from V and 6 bases from J, leaving 17 bases between. The CDR3 DNA reads TGTGCCAGCAGCCTAAGCTGGGACCAGGGGGATACGCAGTATTTT. This gives the protein CASSLSWDQGDTQYF.

This clonotype was picked up a small number of times. This chain joins TRBV10-3 and TRBJ2-1; tentative D call: TRBD2 (7 bases). V lost 6 bases, J lost 9 bases, and 18 bases lay in between. CDR1 and CDR2 (germline): ENHRY, SYGVKD. This CDR3 is built from 14 residues. CDR3 amino acids: CAIRPQGGGPEQFF. CDR3 DNA sequence: TGTGCCATCAGACCCCAAGGGGGGGGCCCTGAGCAGTTCTTC.

The chain is built from TRBV12-3 or TRBV12-4 and TRBJ2-3, with D possibly being TRBD1 or TRBD2 (6 bases each). The CDR3 consists of 16 residues. V was shortened by 6 bases and J by 4 bases, with 20 bases between the two germline ends. The CDR3 here is CASRGYRGRFSDTQYF. The CDR3 DNA is TGTGCCAGCAGAGGGTACCGGGGGCGTTTTTCAGATACGCAGTATTTT.

This chain links TRBV3-1 with TRBJ2-7; D is undetermined. The CDR3 has 14 residues. Trimming pared 0 bases from V and 7 bases from J, leaving 13 bases between. Germline V gene sequence: CDR1 LGHDT, CDR2 YNNKEL (reference sequence). Here the CDR3 reads CASSQDVRYGEQYF. Here the CDR3 DNA reads TGTGCCAGCAGCCAAGATGTAAGGTACGGGGAGCAGTACTTC.

This chain links TRBV5-1 with TRBJ2-7; TRBD1 matches at 7 bases. V lost 0 bases to trimming and J lost 1 base; unmatched junction nucleotides: 4. The CDR3 is 15 residues long. CDR1 is SGHRS and CDR2 is YFSETQ in the germline V gene. DNA for the CDR3: TGCGCCAGCAGCTTGGCCGGACAGGCGTCCTACGAGCAGTACTTC. Its protein product is CASSLAGQASYEQYF.